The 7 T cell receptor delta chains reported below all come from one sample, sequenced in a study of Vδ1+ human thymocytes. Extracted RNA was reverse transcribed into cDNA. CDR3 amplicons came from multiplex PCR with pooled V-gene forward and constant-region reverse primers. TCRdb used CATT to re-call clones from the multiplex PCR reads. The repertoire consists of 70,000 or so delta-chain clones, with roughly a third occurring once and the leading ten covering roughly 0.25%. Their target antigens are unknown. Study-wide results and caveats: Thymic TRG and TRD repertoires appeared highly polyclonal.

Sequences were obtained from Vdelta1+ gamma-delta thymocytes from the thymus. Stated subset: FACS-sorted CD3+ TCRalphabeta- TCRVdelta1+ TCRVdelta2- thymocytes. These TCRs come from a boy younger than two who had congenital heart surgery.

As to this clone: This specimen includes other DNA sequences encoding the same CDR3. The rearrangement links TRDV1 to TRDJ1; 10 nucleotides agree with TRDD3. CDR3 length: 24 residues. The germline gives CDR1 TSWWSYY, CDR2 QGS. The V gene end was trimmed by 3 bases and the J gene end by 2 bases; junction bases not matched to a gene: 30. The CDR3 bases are TGTGCTCTTGGGGAGATTGAGAGATTCCCTTCAACTGGCGGGGGATACGCGGGAACCGATAAACTCATCTTT. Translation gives CALGEIERFPSTGGGYAGTDKLIF.

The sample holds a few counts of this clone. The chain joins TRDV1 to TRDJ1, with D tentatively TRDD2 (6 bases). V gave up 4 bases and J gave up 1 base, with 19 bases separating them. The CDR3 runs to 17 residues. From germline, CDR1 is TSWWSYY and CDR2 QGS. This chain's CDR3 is CALGGLPRVGATDKLIF. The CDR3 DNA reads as TGTGCTCTTGGGGGTCTTCCTCGAGTTGGAGCCACCGATAAACTCATCTTT.

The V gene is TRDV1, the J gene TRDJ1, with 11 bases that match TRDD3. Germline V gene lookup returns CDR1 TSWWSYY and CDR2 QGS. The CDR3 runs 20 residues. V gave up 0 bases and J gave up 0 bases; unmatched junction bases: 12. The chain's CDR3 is CALGELTYSWGIQHTDKLIF. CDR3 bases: TGTGCTCTTGGGGAACTTACGTACAGCTGGGGGATACAGCACACCGATAAACTCATCTTT.

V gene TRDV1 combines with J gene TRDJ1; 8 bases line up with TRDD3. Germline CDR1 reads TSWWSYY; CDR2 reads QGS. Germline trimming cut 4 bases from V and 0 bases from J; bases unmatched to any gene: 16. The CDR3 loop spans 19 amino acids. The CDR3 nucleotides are TGTGCTCTTGGGGTGCTAAGCTGGGGGAATCGCCTGTACACCGATAAACTCATCTTT. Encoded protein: CALGVLSWGNRLYTDKLIF.

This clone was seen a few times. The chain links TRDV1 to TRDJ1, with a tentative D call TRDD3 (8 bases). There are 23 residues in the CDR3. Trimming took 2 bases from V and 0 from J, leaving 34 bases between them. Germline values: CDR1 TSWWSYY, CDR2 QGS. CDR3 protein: CALGESFLRQTLTGGFNTDKLIF. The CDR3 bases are TGTGCTCTTGGGGAATCGTTCCTACGACAAACCCTTACTGGGGGGTTCAACACCGATAAACTCATCTTT.

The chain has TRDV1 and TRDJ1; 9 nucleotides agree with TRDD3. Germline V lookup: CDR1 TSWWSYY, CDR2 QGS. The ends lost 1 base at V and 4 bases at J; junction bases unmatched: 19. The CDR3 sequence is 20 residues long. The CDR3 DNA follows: TGTGCTCTTGGGGAACCCTCCTACCCTTTCGTGGGGGATAGGAGCGATAAACTCATCTTT. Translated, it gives CALGEPSYPFVGDRSDKLIF.

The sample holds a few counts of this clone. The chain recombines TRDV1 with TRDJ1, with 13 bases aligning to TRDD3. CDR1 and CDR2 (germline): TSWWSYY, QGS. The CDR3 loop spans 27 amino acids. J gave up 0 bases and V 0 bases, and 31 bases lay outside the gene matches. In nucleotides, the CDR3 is TGTGCTCTTGGGGAACTAACTTCCCCCTCCCGCTACTGGGGGATACGCAAATCATCCAAGTACACCGATAAACTCATCTTT. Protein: CALGELTSPSRYWGIRKSSKYTDKLIF.